The rows below give T cell receptor beta chains drawn from one sample of a study of blood T cell repertoires in COVID-19. The table came from immunoSEQ multiplex PCR; TCRdb's copy has only in-frame clones and leaves some out. The data hold some 130,000 clones, with 70% to 90% observed a single time. The sequenced material came from peripheral blood. These receptors came from a man in his 70s with active COVID-19. Each CDR3 is given with its conserved first and last residue. A D gene is named only where the DNA matches it firmly. Size tells how often a clone was seen (once, few, many) or the class of an expanded clone, and some rows leave it out.

D: -
size: -
V: TRBV25-1
J: TRBJ2-7
DNA: TGTGCCAGCAGTGTCGGCTCCTACGAGCAGTACTTC
CDR3: CASSVGSYEQYF

D: TRBD1
size: -
V: TRBV5-1
J: TRBJ2-7
DNA: TGCGCCAGCAGCTTGTGGGGACCCGACAGGGGGGACGAGCAGTACTTC
CDR3: CASSLWGPDRGDEQYF

D: -
size: -
V: TRBV18
J: TRBJ2-1
DNA: TGTGCCAGCTCTCCAGCTGTAGACAATGAGCAGTTCTTC
CDR3: CASSPAVDNEQFF

D: -
size: -
V: TRBV5-5
J: TRBJ2-2
DNA: TGTGCCAGCAGCCGGGAGTCTGGACAGGAGCTGTTTTTT
CDR3: CASSRESGQELFF

D: TRBD2
size: once
V: TRBV29-1
J: TRBJ2-1
DNA: TGCAGCGTGAATAGCGGGAATGAGCAGTTCTTC
CDR3: CSVNSGNEQFF

D: -
size: few
V: TRBV18
J: TRBJ2-7
DNA: TGTGCCAGCTCACCAGGAGATTCCTACGAGCAGTACTTC
CDR3: CASSPGDSYEQYF

D: TRBD1
size: -
V: TRBV12-3/TRBV12-4
J: TRBJ2-7
DNA: TGTGCCAGCAGTTGGGACAGCTCCTACGAGCAGTACTTC
CDR3: CASSWDSSYEQYF

D: TRBD1
size: once
V: TRBV6-1
J: TRBJ2-7
DNA: TGTGCCAGCAGTGAGGACAGGGGGTCCTACGAGCAGTACTTC
CDR3: CASSEDRGSYEQYF

D: TRBD2
size: -
V: TRBV28
J: TRBJ2-1
DNA: TGTGCCAGCAGTCCCGGGACTACCATTATCAATGAGCAGTTCTTC
CDR3: CASSPGTTIINEQFF

D: TRBD2
size: -
V: TRBV19
J: TRBJ2-3
DNA: TGTGCCAGTAGAAATCGGACTAGCGGGAGGGCCAGGGATACGCAGTATTTT
CDR3: CASRNRTSGRARDTQYF

D: -
size: -
V: TRBV21-1
J: TRBJ1-1
DNA: TGTGCCAGCAGCAAAGAACAGCCCTTGAACACTGAAGCTTTCTTT
CDR3: CASSKEQPLNTEAFF

D: -
size: -
V: TRBV30
J: TRBJ1-3
DNA: TGTGCCATTCGGGGCTCTGGAAACACCATATATTTT
CDR3: CAIRGSGNTIYF

D: TRBD2
size: once
V: TRBV18
J: TRBJ2-7
DNA: TGTGCCAGCTCACCACCGGTGGCGGGAGTAAACGAGCAGTACTTC
CDR3: CASSPPVAGVNEQYF

D: TRBD1
size: -
V: TRBV4-2
J: TRBJ2-7
DNA: TGTGCCAGCAGCCACGGAACAGGGGTGCTCTACGAGCAGTACTTC
CDR3: CASSHGTGVLYEQYF

D: -
size: few
V: TRBV5-1
J: TRBJ2-7
DNA: TGCGCCAGCACAGTGGGAGATGGCTACGAGCAGTACTTC
CDR3: CASTVGDGYEQYF

D: TRBD2
size: few
V: TRBV10-3
J: TRBJ2-1
DNA: TGTGCCATCAGCCCCGGGACTAGCGGAGGGGATGAGCAGTTCTTC
CDR3: CAISPGTSGGDEQFF

D: -
size: -
V: TRBV18
J: TRBJ2-2
DNA: TGTGCCAGCTCACCACCGGGGACTCAGAGGAACACCGGGGAGCTGTTTTTT
CDR3: CASSPPGTQRNTGELFF

D: -
size: -
V: TRBV5-8
J: TRBJ1-5
DNA: TGTGCCAGCAGCCGTGCGGGCGCGGGCAATCAGCCCCAGCATTTT
CDR3: CASSRAGAGNQPQHF

D: TRBD1
size: -
V: TRBV4-1
J: TRBJ2-7
DNA: TGCGCCAGCAGCCAATCGGGACAGGGATTATACTACGAGCAGTACTTC
CDR3: CASSQSGQGLYYEQYF